Detailed here is one T cell receptor (beta chain). Its antigen specificity is not known. Base qualities are not at hand, and no much larger clone is one base apart. The entry originates in a study of blood T cell repertoires in COVID-19 (TCRdb year 2020). Study-level background: Samples covering the acute and convalescent phases of COVID-19 were provided by collaborators in the United States, Italy and Spain. Where available, HLA class I and class II types were taken from metadata supplied by the sample provider and were not determined by assay-based typing. A de-identified subject ID, COVID-19 status, age in years and sex were almost always included in the sample metadata. The prospective study material was composed of cDNA or gDNA derived from T cells, B-cell-depleted T cells, or PBMCs. The repertoires were made available in a free public database intended to serve as a resource for research on the immune response to SARS-CoV-2. Deeply sampled blood TCRbeta repertoires from subjects exposed to, actively infected with, or recovered from COVID-19 were included in the dataset. Samples came from the ongoing ImmuneRACE study (first 160 participants) plus 1,254 subjects from 6 global collaborators. The full study reports these points: How much clinical and demographic metadata was included differed by source and by participant, and the metadata was provided uncurated.

In Seattle, one collaborating source enrolled patients while the infection was active and tracked those patients longitudinally over the course of disease. The collaborating institutions used their own protocols to collect whole blood in K2EDTA tubes. For TCRbeta analysis, collaborators shipped samples as frozen whole blood, isolated PBMCs, or DNA extracted from either of those sample types. From a lookup of the germline V gene, CDR1 and CDR2 are SGHRS and YFSETQ. V lost 7 bases and J lost 6 bases; the stretch between them is 14 bases long. Taken from cysteine to phenylalanine, the CDR3 has 12 residues. Only the CDR3 region is kept as DNA, spanning 36 bases read in frame from base 1. TCRbeta CDR3 regions were amplified from genomic DNA by means of the immunoSEQ Assay, a bias-controlled multiplex PCR. Under the source paper's analysis protocol: The number of nucleated cells in each sample was estimated by amplification of reference gene primers within the assay. To quantify the absolute abundance of each unique TCRbeta CDR3 rearrangement, sequence reads were collapsed and filtered. For each sample, productive Simpson clonality was calculated as the square root of Simpson's diversity index across productive rearrangements. What TCRdb holds here is the immuneACCESS table cut down to in-frame rearrangements. Part of the clones is not present; checked against another copy, under half of the missing clones reflect an unresolved V gene, and the others are unexplained. The V and J calls and clone size are taken from that table; D and trimming were inferred from the DNA. This sample has roughly 160,000 clones in its table, and around nine tenths of those were observed once. The top ten hold 10% of the sample.

Sequencing input: peripheral blood. The sequence derives from a woman between 65 and 79 years old with COVID-19, enrolled during active disease. The rearrangement joined TRBV5-1 to TRBJ2-7, and the D gene may be TRBD1, 5 bases matching. The sequenced DNA is TGCGCCAGCTTTCTGCAGGGTAGCGAGCAGTACTTC. Translation gives CASFLQGSEQYF.